This T cell receptor beta chain was recorded in a study of radiotherapy plus CTLA-4 blockade in lung cancer. Regarding the study as a whole: In blood, TCR clones derived from the tumor expanded after radiotherapy plus ipilimumab.

The V end lost 6 bases, the J end lost 2 bases, and 16 bases lay between the germline ends. This CDR3 contains 15 residues. The V gene's germline CDR1 is MDHEN and CDR2 SYDVKM. This table comes from immunoSEQ multiplex PCR, and its TCRdb copy is limited to in-frame clones, with some not included. The table records some 64,000 clones, roughly 76% of them present only once. As concerns this clone: Its specificity is not known.

The input for sequencing was peripheral blood, taken from a patient treated with radiotherapy plus ipilimumab. The rearrangement links TRBV28 to TRBJ2-5, with D possibly being TRBD1 (6 bases). The clonotype was recovered from a human donor with non-small cell lung cancer whose response to radiotherapy plus ipilimumab could not be evaluated. Some clones in this sample may be carry-over from other donors' samples. The DNA of the CDR3 is TGTGCCAGCAGCTCTAACCGGGACACTCAAGAGACCCAGTACTTC. Translated: CASSSNRDTQETQYF.